This T cell receptor (beta chain) was observed in a study of T cell changes during pregnancy in multiple sclerosis. Per the germline V gene, CDR1 is LNHNV and CDR2 is YYDKDF (reference sequence). The CDR3 has 15 amino acids. V was trimmed by 4 bases and J by 3 bases, leaving 12 bases between them. Some clones are missing from TCRdb's copy, which holds only in-frame ones; the method was immunoSEQ multiplex PCR. Seen here are fewer than 55,000 clones, approximately 90% observed once, and the top ten hold under 2%. J is TRBJ2-2 and V is TRBV15, with unresolved D. This clonotype was obtained from a female donor with multiple sclerosis, enrolled in a pregnancy study. Sample: peripheral blood, taken in the first trimester of pregnancy. The CDR3 reads CATSTGSKYTGELFF. The CDR3, as DNA: TGTGCCACCAGCACCGGGTCAAAATACACCGGGGAGCTGTTTTTT.